This TCR beta chain was captured by sequencing in a study of CD8+CD57+ T cells in acquired aplastic anemia. Points from the study as a whole: Between patients and controls, about 31 CD8+ CDR3 sequences were found in common.

Whoever was chosen for sequencing had shown CD8+CD57+ cell expansion by flow cytometry. Genomic DNA acted as the template from which TCR beta VDJ combination and CDR3 sequence profiling were carried out. MiXCR, applied by TCRdb to the reads, yields one record per CDR3 protein. The repertoire has approximately 470,000 distinct CDR3 sequences, around a third of them found once; the top ten carry 0.7% to 1%. This clonotype was seen a handful of times. The antigen is undetermined. The CDR3 length is 15 residues. Trimming stripped 1 base from V and 1 base from J, with 11 bases between. The germline V gene has CDR1 SGHTA and CDR2 FQGTGA.

V is TRBV7-3 and J is TRBJ2-7; TRBD1 is a possible D gene (5 bases). The sequencing sample was made of sorted CD4+, CD8+, or CD8+CD57+ T cells (not recorded which) from PBMCs. This sequence was found in a human donor with aplastic anemia. CDR3 DNA: TGTGCCAGCAGCTTAAGATCCGACAGTTCCTACGAGCAGTACTTC. Translating gives CASSLRSDSSYEQYF.